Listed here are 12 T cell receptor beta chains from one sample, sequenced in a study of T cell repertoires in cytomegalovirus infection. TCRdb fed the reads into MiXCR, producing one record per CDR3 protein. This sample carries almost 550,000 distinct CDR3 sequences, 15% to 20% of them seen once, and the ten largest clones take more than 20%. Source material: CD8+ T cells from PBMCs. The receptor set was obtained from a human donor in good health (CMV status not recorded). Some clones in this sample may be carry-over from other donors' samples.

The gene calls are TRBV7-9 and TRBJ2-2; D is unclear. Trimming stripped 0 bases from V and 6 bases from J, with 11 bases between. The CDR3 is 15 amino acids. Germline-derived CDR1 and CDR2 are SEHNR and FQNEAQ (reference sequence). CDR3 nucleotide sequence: TGTGCCAGCAGCTTAGCCGCAGGTCGTTCCGGGGAGCTGTTTTTT. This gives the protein CASSLAAGRSGELFF.

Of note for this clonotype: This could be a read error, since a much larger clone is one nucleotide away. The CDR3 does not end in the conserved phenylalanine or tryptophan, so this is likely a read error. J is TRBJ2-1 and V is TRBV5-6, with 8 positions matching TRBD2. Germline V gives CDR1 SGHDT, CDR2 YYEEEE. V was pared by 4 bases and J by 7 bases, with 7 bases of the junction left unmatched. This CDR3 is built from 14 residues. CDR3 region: CASSPTGGLNEQFL. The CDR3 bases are TGTGCCAGCAGCCCCACGGGGGGGCTGAATGAGCAGTTCTTA.

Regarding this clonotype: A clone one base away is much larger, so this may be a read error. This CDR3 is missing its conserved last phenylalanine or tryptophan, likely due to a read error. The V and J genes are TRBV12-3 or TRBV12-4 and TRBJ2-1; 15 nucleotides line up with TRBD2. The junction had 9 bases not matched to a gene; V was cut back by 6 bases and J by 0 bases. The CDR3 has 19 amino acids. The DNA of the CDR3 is TGTGCCAGCAGCCCTGGGACTAGCGGGGGGTTCCGCTCCTACAATGAGCAGTTCTTA. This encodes CASSPGTSGGFRSYNEQFL.

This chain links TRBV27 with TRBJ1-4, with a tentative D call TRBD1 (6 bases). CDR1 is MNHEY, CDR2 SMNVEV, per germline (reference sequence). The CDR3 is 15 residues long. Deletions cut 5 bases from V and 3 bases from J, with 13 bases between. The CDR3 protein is CASSPQGLANEKLFF. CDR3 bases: TGTGCCAGCAGTCCCCAGGGGCTAGCTAATGAAAAACTGTTTTTT.

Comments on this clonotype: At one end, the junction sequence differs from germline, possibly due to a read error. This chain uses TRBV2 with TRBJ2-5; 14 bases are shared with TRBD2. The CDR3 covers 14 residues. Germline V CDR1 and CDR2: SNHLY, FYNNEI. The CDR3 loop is CASTGPGLAGAQYF. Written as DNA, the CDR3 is TGTGCAAGCACTGGTCCGGGACTAGCGGGGGCCCAGTACTTC.

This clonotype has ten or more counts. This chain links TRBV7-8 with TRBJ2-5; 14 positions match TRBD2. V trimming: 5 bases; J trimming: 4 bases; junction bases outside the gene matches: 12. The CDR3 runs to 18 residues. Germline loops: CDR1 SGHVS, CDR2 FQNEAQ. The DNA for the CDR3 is TGTGCCAGCAGCGGCAGTATCGGGACTAGCGGGAGAAGAGAGACCCAGTACTTC. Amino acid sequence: CASSGSIGTSGRRETQYF.

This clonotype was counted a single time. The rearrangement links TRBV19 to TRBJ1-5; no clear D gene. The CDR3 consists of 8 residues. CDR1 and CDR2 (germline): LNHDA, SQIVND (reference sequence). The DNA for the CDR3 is TGTGCTACCCGGCCCCAGCATTTT. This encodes CATRPQHF.

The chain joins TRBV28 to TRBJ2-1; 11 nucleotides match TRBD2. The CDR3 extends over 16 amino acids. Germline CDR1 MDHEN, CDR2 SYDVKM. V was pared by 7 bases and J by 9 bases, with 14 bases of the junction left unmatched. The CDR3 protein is CASTLIVAGGPGEQFF. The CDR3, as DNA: TGTGCCAGCACCCTGATTGTAGCGGGAGGGCCCGGTGAGCAGTTCTTC.

The CDR3 loop reads CASSFGLAGNQYNEQFF. The CDR3 nucleotides are TGTGCCAGCAGCTTCGGACTAGCGGGGAACCAATACAATGAGCAGTTCTTC. The V and J genes are TRBV11-2 and TRBJ2-1, with 12 bases aligning to TRBD2. Looked up from germline, CDR1 is SGHAT and CDR2 is FQNNGV. Trimming removed 3 bases from V and 4 bases from J; junction bases left unmatched: 7. The CDR3 covers 17 residues.

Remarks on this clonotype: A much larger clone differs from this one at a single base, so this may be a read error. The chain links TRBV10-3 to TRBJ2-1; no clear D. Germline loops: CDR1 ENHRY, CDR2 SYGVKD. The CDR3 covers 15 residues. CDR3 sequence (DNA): TGTGCCATCAGTCCCGTCGGCTGGGTCTACGATGAGCAGTTCTTC. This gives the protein CAISPVGWVYDEQFF.

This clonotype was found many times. Here the CDR3 reads CASSSLGGATDTQYF. The CDR3, as DNA: TGTGCCAGCAGCTCTCTCGGGGGGGCAACAGATACGCAGTATTTT. The rearrangement uses TRBV11-2 and TRBJ2-3, with 8 nucleotides matching TRBD2. This CDR3 contains 15 residues. Germline CDR1 and CDR2: SGHAT and FQNNGV. Germline trimming cut 4 bases from V and 3 bases from J; bases unmatched to any gene: 6.

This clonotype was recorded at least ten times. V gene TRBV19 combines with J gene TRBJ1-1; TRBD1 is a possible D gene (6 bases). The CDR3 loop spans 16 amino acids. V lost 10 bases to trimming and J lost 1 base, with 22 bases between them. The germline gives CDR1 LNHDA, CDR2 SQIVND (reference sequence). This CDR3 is CATWGGGKEKNTEAFF. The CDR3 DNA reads TGTGCCACCTGGGGGGGGGGCAAGGAAAAGAACACTGAAGCTTTCTTT.